This T cell receptor (beta chain) stems from a study of OX40 agonist ivuxolimab in advanced cancers. Measured with immunoSEQ multiplex PCR; TCRdb has only the in-frame clones, and not every one. Of just under 75,000 clones listed, 90% are singletons. This clonotype was sampled from an adult with an advanced solid tumor such as melanoma, head and neck, liver or kidney cancer. The sample in question was CD4+ or CD8+ T cells sorted from blood, obtained in a trial of the OX40 agonist ivuxolimab.

DNA of the CDR3: TGCGCCAGCAGCTCGCGACCCCGCGATGGCGAGCAGTACTTC. Its translation is CASSSRPRDGEQYF. The chain has TRBV4-3 and TRBJ2-7; no definite D call. The V end was cut by 5 bases, the J end by 6 bases, with 17 bases between. There are 14 residues in the CDR3. The V gene's germline CDR1 is LGHNA and CDR2 YSLEER.